This section outlines one T cell receptor (beta chain) sequence together with its context. V shed 8 bases, J shed 8 bases, and the junction held 12 bases outside the gene matches. This CDR3 has 14 residues. CDR1 is GTSNPN, CDR2 SVGIG, per germline (reference sequence). MiXCR, run by TCRdb on the 5' RACE reads, gives a single entry per CDR3 protein. The table includes approximately 690,000 distinct CDR3 sequences, 6% to 6.5% detected once. This entry comes from a study of identical twins. The sequence was obtained from a man younger than 35 in good health. Sequenced input: naive T cells sorted from blood. This chain links TRBV30 with TRBJ2-2; TRBD2 agrees at 9 bases. CDR3 DNA: TGTGCCCGGACAGAGCGGGAGGTTCGAGGGGAGCTGTTTTTT. It yields the protein CARTEREVRGELFF.